These 3 T cell receptor beta chains were all obtained from the same sample, sequenced in a study of cytomegalovirus exposure and HLA in healthy donors. PCR employed 60 Vbeta and 13 Jbeta primers. Generated by immunoSEQ multiplex PCR, the TCRdb table keeps only in-frame clones and is missing some. The sample lists approximately 220,000 clones, roughly 88% occurring once. The sequenced material came from PBMCs. The receptor set was obtained from a boy aged 2-9 years in good health and CMV-seronegative.

This clone was detected once. The chain uses TRBV27 and TRBJ2-1, with 8 bases that match TRBD1. The V gene's germline CDR1 is MNHEY and CDR2 SMNVEV (reference sequence). J lost 4 bases, V lost 6 bases, and 5 bases had no gene match. The CDR3 runs 14 residues. The DNA of the CDR3 is TGTGCCAGCAGCCCAGGGGGCTCGTACAATGAGCAGTTCTTC. Translation gives CASSPGGSYNEQFF.

The chain has TRBV19 and TRBJ2-3; TRBD2 is a possible D gene (6 bases). The length of the CDR3 is 15 residues. The V end was cut by 3 bases, the J end by 2 bases, with 12 bases between. CDR1 and CDR2 (germline): LNHDA, SQIVND (reference sequence). CDR3: CASSIGSGITDTQYF. The CDR3 nucleotides are TGTGCCAGTAGTATCGGTAGCGGAATCACAGATACGCAGTATTTT.

The V call is TRBV13, the J call TRBJ2-7; 8 nucleotides match TRBD2. With 5 bases clipped from V and 4 bases from J, the junction kept 10 bases outside the gene matches. This CDR3 has 15 residues. Looked up from germline, CDR1 is PRHDT and CDR2 is FYEKMQ (reference sequence). Written as DNA, the CDR3 is TGTGCCAGCAGCGCGACCAGCGGGGGTCGTTACGAGCAGTACTTC. Its protein is CASSATSGGRYEQYF.